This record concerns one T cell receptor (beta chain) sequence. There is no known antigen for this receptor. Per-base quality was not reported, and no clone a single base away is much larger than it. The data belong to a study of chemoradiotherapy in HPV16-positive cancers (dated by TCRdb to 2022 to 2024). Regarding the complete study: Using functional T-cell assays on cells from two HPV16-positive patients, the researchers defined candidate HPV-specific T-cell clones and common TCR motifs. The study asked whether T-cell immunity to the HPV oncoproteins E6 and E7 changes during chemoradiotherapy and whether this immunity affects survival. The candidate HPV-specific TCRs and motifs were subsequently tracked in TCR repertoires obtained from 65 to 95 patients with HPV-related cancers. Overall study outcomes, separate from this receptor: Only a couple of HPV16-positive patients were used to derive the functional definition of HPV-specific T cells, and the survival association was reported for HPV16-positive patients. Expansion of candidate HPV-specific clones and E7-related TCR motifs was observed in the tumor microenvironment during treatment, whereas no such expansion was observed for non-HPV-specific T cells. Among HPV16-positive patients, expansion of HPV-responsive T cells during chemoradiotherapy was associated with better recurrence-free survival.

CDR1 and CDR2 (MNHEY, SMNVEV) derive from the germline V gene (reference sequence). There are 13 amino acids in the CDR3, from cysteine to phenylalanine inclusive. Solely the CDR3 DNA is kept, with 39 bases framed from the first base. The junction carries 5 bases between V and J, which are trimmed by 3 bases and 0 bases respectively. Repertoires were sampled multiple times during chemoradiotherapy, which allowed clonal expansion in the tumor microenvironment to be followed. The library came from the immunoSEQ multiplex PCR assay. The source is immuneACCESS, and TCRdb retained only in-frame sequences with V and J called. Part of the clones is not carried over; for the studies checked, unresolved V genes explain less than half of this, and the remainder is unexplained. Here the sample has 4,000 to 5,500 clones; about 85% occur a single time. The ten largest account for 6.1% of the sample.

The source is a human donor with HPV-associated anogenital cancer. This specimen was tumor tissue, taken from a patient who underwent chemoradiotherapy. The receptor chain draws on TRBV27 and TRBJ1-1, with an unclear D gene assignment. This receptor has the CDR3 CASSLGLNTEAFF. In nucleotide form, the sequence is TGTGCCAGCAGTTTGGGATTGAACACTGAAGCTTTCTTT.